Listed below are T cell receptor beta chains from one sample, sequenced in a study of T cell responses to AZD1222 COVID-19 vaccine. The protocol was immunoSEQ multiplex PCR, while the TCRdb copy is restricted to in-frame clones and leaves out a portion. Among 99,000 or so clones listed, about 85% were seen once. The sample in question was peripheral blood, obtained on day 0 of AZD1222 vaccination. Receptors were obtained from an adult in good health. The CDR3 runs from the conserved cysteine through the conserved F or W. The D gene is left open where the match is weak. Only some rows state a clone size, as once, few, many or a class for expanded clones.

TRBJ1-3,-,TRBV3-1/TRBV3-2,-,TGTGCCAGCAGCCAAGATCTCGGATTAAATTTT,CASSQDLGLNF
TRBJ2-2,TRBD2,TRBV6-1,-,TGTGCCAGCAGTGAAGGGCCTACCCACCGGACTAGCGGGAGGGGGGAGCTGTTTTTT,CASSEGPTHRTSGRGELFF
TRBJ1-1,-,TRBV11-3,-,TGTGCCAGCATTGGTGGGAACACTGAAGCTTTCTTT,CASIGGNTEAFF
TRBJ2-3,-,TRBV2,-,TGTGCCAGCAGCGCCAGCACTAGCACAGATACGCAGTATTTT,CASSASTSTDTQYF
TRBJ1-2,-,TRBV9,-,TGTGCCAGCAGCGCGGTCGGTGGCTACACCTTC,CASSAVGGYTF
TRBJ2-1,-,TRBV14,-,TGTGCCAGCAGCCCAAAGGGGACTGAGCAGTTCTTC,CASSPKGTEQFF
TRBJ1-1,-,TRBV18,-,TGTGCCAGCTCACTACAGAATTCGAACACTGAAGCTTTCTTT,CASSLQNSNTEAFF
TRBJ2-5,TRBD1,TRBV29-1,-,TGCAGCGTTGGGACAGGGGGAGAGACCCAGTACTTC,CSVGTGGETQYF
TRBJ1-2,-,TRBV6-5,few,TGTGCCAGCAGTTACCACACAGGTAGCGATGGCTACACCTTC,CASSYHTGSDGYTF
TRBJ2-1,TRBD2,TRBV4-3,-,TGCGCCAGCAGCCAAGCTTCTGCGGGAGGTACCGTTCGGCAGTTCTTC,CASSQASAGGTVRQFF
TRBJ2-7,-,TRBV27,-,TGTGCCAGCATGCGGGGCCCCTACGAGCAGTACTTC,CASMRGPYEQYF
TRBJ2-3,-,TRBV7-9,-,TGTGCCAGCACCCTGGGACTGACCACAGATACGCAGTATTTT,CASTLGLTTDTQYF
TRBJ1-2,-,TRBV12-3/TRBV12-4,-,TGTGCCAGCAGTTCCAGGGTGGACTATGGCTACACCTTC,CASSSRVDYGYTF
TRBJ1-1,-,TRBV10-3,-,TGTGCCATCGGTGGAGTAGTGAACACTGAAGCTTTCTTT,CAIGGVVNTEAFF
TRBJ2-2,TRBD1,TRBV9,few,TGTGCCAGCAGCTTGACAGGGGCGAACACCGGGGAGCTGTTTTTT,CASSLTGANTGELFF
TRBJ1-1,-,TRBV6-4,few,TGTGCCAGCAGTGACTCTGCGACAACTGAAGCTTTCTTT,CASSDSATTEAFF
TRBJ1-5,TRBD1,TRBV6-2/TRBV6-3,-,TGTGCCAGCAGGCCTTTACAGGGGACTCAGCCCCAGCATTTT,CASRPLQGTQPQHF
TRBJ1-3,TRBD1,TRBV9,-,TGTGCCAGTCGCGCCTCCCCCGGGACAGGGGGGAGCTCTGGAAACACCATATATTTT,CASRASPGTGGSSGNTIYF
TRBJ2-2,-,TRBV4-3,once,TGCGCCAGCAGCCAAGAGAGGTACACCGGGGAGCTGTTTTTT,CASSQERYTGELFF
TRBJ2-3,-,TRBV23-1,-,TGCGCCAGCACCCAGCCCGTGGACGGGAGTACTAGCACAGATACGCAGTATTTT,CASTQPVDGSTSTDTQYF
TRBJ1-2,TRBD1,TRBV4-1,-,TGCGCCAGCAGCCCGAACTCCGGGACAGTGAACGGCTACACCTTC,CASSPNSGTVNGYTF
TRBJ1-5,-,TRBV30,-,TGTGCCTGGACCCCAGGGCAGGTGAATCAGCCCCAGCATTTT,CAWTPGQVNQPQHF
TRBJ1-6,-,TRBV6-2/TRBV6-3,-,TGTGCCAGCAGTTACTCGGGGGCTGGTAATTCACCCCTCCACTTT,CASSYSGAGNSPLHF
TRBJ1-3,-,TRBV9,-,TGTGCCAGCAGCGTAGCACGGAGCTCTGGAAACACCATATATTTT,CASSVARSSGNTIYF
TRBJ1-6,TRBD1,TRBV4-2,-,TGTGCCAGCAGCCCCGTTCCAGGGGGAAATTCACCCCTCCACTTT,CASSPVPGGNSPLHF
TRBJ2-5,-,TRBV6-1,once,TGTGCCAGCAGTGAAAATTACATGGGGGGGGGCTTGGAGACCCAGTACTTC,CASSENYMGGGLETQYF
TRBJ1-2,-,TRBV15,-,TGTGCCACCAGCAGAGATCGCCAGGCGACGTTGCATGGCTACACCTTC,CATSRDRQATLHGYTF
TRBJ1-3,-,TRBV7-9,-,TGTGCCAGCAGCTTGTTCGGCGGAAACACCATATATTTT,CASSLFGGNTIYF
TRBJ1-2,TRBD1,TRBV6-5,-,TGTGCCAGCAGCCCGGACAGGGGTAGAAGCTACACCTTC,CASSPDRGRSYTF
TRBJ1-6,TRBD1,TRBV7-2,-,TGTGCCAGCAACCAGGGACAGAATCATTCACCCCTCCACTTT,CASNQGQNHSPLHF
TRBJ2-1,-,TRBV9,-,TGTGCCAGCACCCCAGCGGGCCTGGGAAATGAGCAGTTCTTC,CASTPAGLGNEQFF